This T cell receptor beta chain was recovered during a study of molecular identifiers for immune sequencing clone quantification. Study-level information: Naive CD8 cell RNA, from about 20,000 or 100,000 cells, was split five ways in replicates, with four sequenced.

Previously published methods and listed TCR primers were used for the bulk TCR libraries. TCRdb analysed the PCR reads with MiXCR anew, one entry per CDR3 protein. The table has 50,000 to 75,000 distinct CDR3 sequences, about a fifth seen once. Sorted cell numbers of roughly 17,000 to 1,000,000, with 10%, 30% or 50% RNA, served as input for naive CD8 libraries. This clonotype was counted many times. Its target is not known. Study-wide findings and caveats: Clones above 20 RNA copies held over 99% of effector molecules, under 1% in naive cells.

Material for sequencing was naive CD8+ T cells from blood, with Jurkat cell RNA spiked in. Noted subset: FACS-sorted CD8+CD4-CCR7+CD45RA+ naive T cells. This sequence was found in a human donor in good health. Some libraries in this study had Jurkat cell RNA spiked in.

The CDR3 reads CSVEEGYEQYF. The DNA of the CDR3 is TGCAGCGTTGAGGAGGGCTACGAGCAGTACTTC. This chain connects TRBV29-1 to TRBJ2-7; perhaps TRBD2 as D (6 bases). Trimming left V 3 bases short and J 3 bases short, with 6 bases between. The CDR3 covers 11 residues. CDR1 and CDR2 (germline): SQVTM, ANQGSEA.